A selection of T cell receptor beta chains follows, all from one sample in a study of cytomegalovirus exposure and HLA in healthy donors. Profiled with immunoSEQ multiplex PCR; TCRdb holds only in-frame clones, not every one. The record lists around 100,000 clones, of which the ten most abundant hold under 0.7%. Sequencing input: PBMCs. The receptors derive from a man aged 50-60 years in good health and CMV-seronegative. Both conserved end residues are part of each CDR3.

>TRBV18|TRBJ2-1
CAAASGQNERFF
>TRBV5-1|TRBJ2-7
CASSLGEAPYEQYF
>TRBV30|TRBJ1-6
CAWSVVTGASPLHF
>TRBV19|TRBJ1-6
CASSNGRESPLHF
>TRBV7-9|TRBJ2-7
CASSLGGRAPDYEQYF
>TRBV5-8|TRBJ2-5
CASSTGLAGGSETQYF
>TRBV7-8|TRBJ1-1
CASSSPGGSKAFF
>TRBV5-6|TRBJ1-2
CASSRGSTNYGYTF
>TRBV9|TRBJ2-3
CASSVGLPDTQYF
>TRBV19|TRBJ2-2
CASRGDRGFSVNTGELFF
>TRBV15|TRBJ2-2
CATSRVLAGGSGELFF
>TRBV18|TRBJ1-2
CASSPAQGGQTLYGYTF
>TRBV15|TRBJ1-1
CATSRQETGGLEAFF
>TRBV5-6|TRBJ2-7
CASSNGATSGSSYEQYF
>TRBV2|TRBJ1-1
CAKQGAPEAFF
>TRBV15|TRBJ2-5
CATSRMIGTGAEETQYF
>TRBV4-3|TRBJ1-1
CASSQVNQGLYRDTEAFF
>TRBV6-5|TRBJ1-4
CASSSNRNEKLFF
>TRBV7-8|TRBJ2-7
CASSPWGLDTYEQYF
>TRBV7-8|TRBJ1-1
CASSLPRAEAFF
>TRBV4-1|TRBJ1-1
CASSQDYGTEAFF
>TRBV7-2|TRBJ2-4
CASSFTSGLRGNIQYF
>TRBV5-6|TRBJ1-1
CASSSTGVAEAFF
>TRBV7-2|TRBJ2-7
CASSLSSYEQYF
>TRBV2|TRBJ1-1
CASSPWGGEAFF
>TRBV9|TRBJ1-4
CASSPSGMYGEKLFF
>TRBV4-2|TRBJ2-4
CASSPRGVAKNIQYF
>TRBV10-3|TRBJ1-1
CATRPNRDTEAFF
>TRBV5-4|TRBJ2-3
CASSSGQGSFRGTDTQYF
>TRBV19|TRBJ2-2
CASSRRTGFANTGELFF
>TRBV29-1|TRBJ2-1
CSVGSGDIEQFF
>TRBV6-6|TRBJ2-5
CASSYGPAQETQYF
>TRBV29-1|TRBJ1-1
CSVLFDLAGRNTEAFF
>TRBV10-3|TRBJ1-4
CAISEGQGGEKLFF
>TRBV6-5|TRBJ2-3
CASSYSLAGFTDTQYF
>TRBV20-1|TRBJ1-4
CSALIQEKLFF
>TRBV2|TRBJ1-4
CASSDRSTNEKLFF
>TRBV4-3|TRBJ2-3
CASSQEHDSFFRTDTQYF
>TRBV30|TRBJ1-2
CAWAEGAYGYTF
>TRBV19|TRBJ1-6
CASSIKARAPLHF
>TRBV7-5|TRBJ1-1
CARSRQGLNTEAFF
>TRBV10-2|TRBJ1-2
CASSDSNYGYTF
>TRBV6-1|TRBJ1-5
CASSVAQGDNQPQHF
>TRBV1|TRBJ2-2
CTSSQDRLAGGTNTGELFF
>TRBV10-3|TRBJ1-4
CAISEYSPQGGEKLFF
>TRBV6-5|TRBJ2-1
CASSYSQGTANEQFF
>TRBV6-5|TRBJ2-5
CASSRGQWETQYF
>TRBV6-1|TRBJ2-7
CASSTRQGQQYF
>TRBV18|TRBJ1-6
CATSGFAAAYNSPLHF
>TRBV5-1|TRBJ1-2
CASSFGTGNGYTF
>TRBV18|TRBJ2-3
CASSPPGLAGGAADTQYF
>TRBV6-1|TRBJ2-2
CASSEVIGGPTGELFF
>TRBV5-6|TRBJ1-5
CASSLAKGVYSNQPQHF
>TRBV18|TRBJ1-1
CASSPPPQGVRNTEAFF
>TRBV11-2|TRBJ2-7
CASSKGQNYEQYF